This TCR beta chain is from a study of blood T cell repertoires in COVID-19. Whole-study context: Collection of acute and convalescent COVID-19 samples took place in the United States, Italy and Spain.

Original handling: From reference gene primer amplification, estimates of nucleated cell counts were derived. The method was immunoSEQ multiplex PCR; TCRdb's version includes in-frame clones alone and lacks a portion of them. Clone size and the V and J calls come from that table; the DNA yielded D and trimming. The sample contains roughly 300,000 clones, over 75% of which appear only once. Cohort 3 donors were reported recovered after two negative PCRs, clearance, or symptom resolution. V lost 2 bases and J lost 5; bases outside the gene matches: 6. The CDR3 sequence is 14 residues long. Germline CDR1 SGHDT, CDR2 YYEEEE.

The sequenced sample consisted of PBMCs or T cells enriched from blood (not recorded which). This clonotype was obtained from a woman under 30 who had recovered from COVID-19. This chain uses TRBV5-6 with TRBJ2-7; 8 bases match TRBD2. This CDR3 reads CASSFTTGRDEQYF. The DNA of the CDR3 is TGTGCCAGCAGCTTTACGACCGGGAGGGACGAGCAGTACTTC.